In this sample, the clone carrying this TCR beta chain turned up once. The germline gives CDR1 KGHSH, CDR2 LQKENI. V dropped 5 bases and J dropped 0; count of bases not matched to a gene: 2. The CDR3 is 14 residues long. The sample is drawn from a study of blood T cell repertoires in COVID-19. For the study at large: COVID-19 samples collected from the United States, Italy and Spain covered acute and convalescent phases.

The repertoire was sequenced with immunoSEQ multiplex PCR; TCRdb's copy has only in-frame clones and lacks some. The table shows tens of thousands of clones, with roughly four fifths occurring only once. Input material: peripheral blood. This chain joins TRBV18 and TRBJ2-7; TRBD1 matches at 9 bases. The receptor was isolated from a woman at least 80 years old with active or convalescent COVID-19. In nucleotides, the CDR3 is TGTGCCAGCTCATCGACAGGGGGCTCCTACGAGCAGTACTTC. It codes for CASSSTGGSYEQYF.